The 25 T cell receptor beta chains presented below share a single source sample, sequenced in a study of T cell responses to AZD1222 COVID-19 vaccine. The method was immunoSEQ multiplex PCR; TCRdb's version includes in-frame clones alone and lacks a portion of them. The data hold about 130,000 clones, with roughly 93% observed a single time. The sequences come from peripheral blood, collected on day 0 of AZD1222 vaccination. These receptors originate from an adult in good health.

J is TRBJ1-3 and V is TRBV14; D call uncertain. The CDR3 runs 15 residues. CDR1 and CDR2 from the germline V gene are SGHDN and FVKESK. V was shortened by 4 bases and J by 0 bases, with 10 bases between the two germline ends. The DNA of the CDR3 is TGTGCCAGCAGCCCACGGCTTCTCTCTGGAAACACCATATATTTT. It yields the protein CASSPRLLSGNTIYF.

The chain is built from TRBV3-1 (or the pseudogene TRBV3-2) and TRBJ1-2, with D possibly being TRBD1 (6 bases). The germline CDR1 and CDR2 sequences are LGHDT and YNNKEL (reference sequence). Trimming shortened V by 4 bases and J by 8 bases, and 14 bases separated the two germline ends. The CDR3 has 13 residues. The chain's CDR3 is CASSLLNREGYTF. In DNA form, the CDR3 reads TGTGCCAGCAGCCTACTTAACAGGGAAGGCTACACCTTC.

The chain combines TRBV2 with TRBJ2-1; the match to TRBD2 covers 11 bases. This CDR3 contains 14 residues. From germline, CDR1 is SNHLY and CDR2 FYNNEI. Germline trimming cut 2 bases from V and 11 bases from J; bases unmatched to any gene: 5. The CDR3: CASSEIAGGGKQFF. In DNA, the CDR3 is TGTGCCAGCAGTGAAATAGCGGGAGGGGGTAAGCAGTTCTTC.

This chain's CDR3 is CASRAGATNEKLFF. Here the CDR3 DNA reads TGTGCCAGCCGTGCGGGAGCAACTAATGAAAAACTGTTTTTT. This chain links TRBV7-8 with TRBJ1-4; D is uncertain. The CDR3 has 14 amino acids. Germline CDR1 is SGHVS and CDR2 is FQNEAQ. The ends were cut back, 8 bases at V and 0 bases at J, with 10 bases in the middle.

This chain joins TRBV19 and TRBJ1-5; D perhaps matches TRBD1 (5 bases). CDR3 length equals 14 residues. V was shortened by 5 bases and J by 7 bases, with 15 bases between the two germline ends. Looked up from germline, CDR1 is LNHDA and CDR2 is SQIVND (reference sequence). This chain's CDR3 is CASSGTGAGQPQHF. The CDR3 nucleotides read TGTGCCAGTAGTGGAACTGGGGCCGGCCAGCCCCAGCATTTT.

The rearrangement links TRBV5-6 to TRBJ2-2, with no clear D. The CDR3 has 14 residues. Germline V gene data show CDR1 as SGHDT and CDR2 as YYEEEE. Trimming cost V 6 bases and J 6 bases, with 15 bases left between them. CDR3 sequence (DNA): TGTGCCAGCACGCCGACCGGTGCGGCCGGGGAGCTGTTTTTT. This encodes CASTPTGAAGELFF.

The chain is built from TRBV19 and TRBJ1-2; D is uncertain. Trimming cost V 7 bases and J 2 bases, with 17 bases left between them. Looked up from germline, CDR1 is LNHDA and CDR2 is SQIVND (reference sequence). The CDR3 loop spans 15 amino acids. CDR3 DNA: TGTGCCAGTAACCTCTCGGGCAGGAGAAACTATGGCTACACCTTC. Protein product: CASNLSGRRNYGYTF.

The rearrangement joins TRBV9 to TRBJ1-6, with a tentative D call TRBD1 (6 bases). This CDR3 has 15 residues. Germline V lookup: CDR1 SGDLS, CDR2 YYNGEE. The V gene lost 3 bases and the J gene lost 10 bases, with 17 bases spanning the gap. The CDR3 nucleotides are TGTGCCAGCAGCGGGACAGCCCAGGGCAACTCACCCCTCCACTTT. It is translated as CASSGTAQGNSPLHF.

This clone showed up just once. V gene TRBV5-1 combines with J gene TRBJ1-6; 7 bases fit TRBD1. Trimming took 3 bases from V and 2 from J; bases not matched to a gene: 2. The CDR3 covers 15 residues. CDR1 is SGHRS and CDR2 is YFSETQ in the germline V gene. CDR3 amino acids: CASSSTGTYNSPLHF. CDR3 coding DNA: TGCGCCAGCAGCTCGACAGGGACCTATAATTCACCCCTCCACTTT. Using reference TRBV5-1 and TRBJ1-6 for the parts outside the CDR3, the full variable domain is KAGVTQTPRYLIKTRGQQVTLSCSPISGHRSVSWYQQTPGQGLQFLFEYFSETQRNKGNFPGRFSGRQFSNSRSEMNVSTLELGDSALYLCASSSTGTYNSPLHFGNGTRLTVT.

This chain links TRBV3-1 (or the pseudogene TRBV3-2) with TRBJ2-5, with 9 positions matching TRBD2. This CDR3 spans 15 amino acids. J was trimmed by 4 bases and V by 4 bases; bases with no gene match: 7. Germline V gives CDR1 LGHDT, CDR2 YNNKEL (reference sequence). Here the CDR3 reads CASSPGTSLGETQYF. The CDR3 DNA reads TGTGCCAGCAGCCCCGGGACTAGCTTAGGAGAGACCCAGTACTTC.

This chain joins TRBV6-4 and TRBJ2-3; D is perhaps TRBD1 or TRBD2 (5 bases each). Germline lookup yields CDR1 MRHNA and CDR2 SNTAGT. This CDR3 has 14 amino acids. Trimming removed 2 bases from V and 8 bases from J, with 14 bases in between. The CDR3 region is CASSDLGTHGTQYF. The CDR3 DNA reads as TGTGCCAGCAGTGACCTGGGGACCCACGGTACGCAGTATTTT.

The V call is TRBV7-9, the J call TRBJ1-4; TRBD1 is a possible D gene (5 bases). The CDR3 is 16 amino acids. CDR1 and CDR2 (germline): SEHNR, FQNEAQ (reference sequence). Between the trimmed V and J ends, which lost 2 bases and 8 bases, there was a span of 18 bases. CDR3 coding DNA: TGTGCCAGCAGCTTAAGGGTCGGGACGCTTAGAGAAAAACTGTTTTTT. Protein: CASSLRVGTLREKLFF.

The gene calls are TRBV18 and TRBJ1-2; 8 positions match TRBD1. Germline V gene lookup returns CDR1 KGHSH and CDR2 LQKENI. The junction had 5 bases not matched to a gene; V was cut back by 3 bases and J by 5 bases. CDR3 length: 14 residues. This CDR3 reads CASSPLTGDYGYTF. The CDR3 DNA is TGTGCCAGCTCACCCCTGACAGGGGATTATGGCTACACCTTC.

The chain is built from TRBV3-1 (or the pseudogene TRBV3-2) and TRBJ1-6, with 7 nucleotides matching TRBD1. Germline CDR1 is LGHDT and CDR2 is YNNKEL (reference sequence). Germline trimming cut 6 bases from V and 8 bases from J; bases unmatched to any gene: 7. This CDR3 spans 14 amino acids. CDR3 amino acids: CASSYRGGDSPLHF. The CDR3 DNA reads as TGTGCCAGCAGTTACAGGGGCGGAGATTCACCCCTCCACTTT.

The chain carries TRBV28 and TRBJ1-4; D is undetermined. The CDR3 length is 14 residues. Trimming shortened V by 6 bases and J by 4 bases, and 12 bases separated the two germline ends. Germline CDR1 reads MDHEN; CDR2 reads SYDVKM. The chain's CDR3 is CASRLGQRNEKLFF. The CDR3 DNA reads as TGTGCCAGCAGACTAGGGCAGCGTAATGAAAAACTGTTTTTT.

The chain recombines TRBV28 with TRBJ1-1; TRBD1 matches 7 bases. Germline loops: CDR1 MDHEN, CDR2 SYDVKM. V shed 4 bases and J 1 base; nucleotides not matched to a gene: 12. The length of the CDR3 is 17 residues. The CDR3 sequence is CASSSTHRGLENTEAFF. The CDR3 DNA sequence: TGTGCCAGCAGTTCTACGCACAGGGGTCTCGAGAACACTGAAGCTTTCTTT.

The genes are TRBV30 and TRBJ1-1; perhaps TRBD1 as D (6 bases). This CDR3 is built from 14 residues. The germline CDR1 and CDR2 sequences are GTSNPN and SVGIG (reference sequence). Trimming left V 6 bases short and J 1 base short, with 15 bases between. The CDR3 DNA reads as TGTGCCTGTGAAAGAGGGGGGAGGAACACTGAAGCTTTCTTT. Protein product: CACERGGRNTEAFF.

The J gene is TRBJ1-1, the V gene TRBV5-8; 11 nucleotides match TRBD1. V was clipped by 6 bases and J by 3 bases; unmatched bases: 19. This CDR3 has 19 amino acids. Germline V lookup: CDR1 SGHTS, CDR2 YDEGEE. The CDR3 loop is CASNPVVRDRGYIDTEAFF. The DNA of the CDR3 is TGTGCCAGCAATCCGGTTGTCCGGGACAGGGGGTATATAGACACTGAAGCTTTCTTT.

The chain is built from TRBV5-1 and TRBJ1-2; D is unclear. In germline, CDR1 is SGHRS, CDR2 YFSETQ. With 6 bases removed from V and 1 base from J, the gap between germline ends came to 16 bases. This CDR3 has 15 residues. The CDR3 nucleotides read TGCGCCAGCACCAACCCGGGAGACAATAACTATGGCTACACCTTC. This codes for CASTNPGDNNYGYTF. Complete variable domain (other parts from reference TRBV5-1 and TRBJ1-2): KAGVTQTPRYLIKTRGQQVTLSCSPISGHRSVSWYQQTPGQGLQFLFEYFSETQRNKGNFPGRFSGRQFSNSRSEMNVSTLELGDSALYLCASTNPGDNNYGYTFGSGTRLTVV.

The rearrangement joins TRBV12-3 or TRBV12-4 to TRBJ1-2; the D gene is possibly TRBD1 (5 bases). Trimming removed 3 bases at V and 8 bases at J, with 13 bases between. CDR3 length equals 13 residues. In nucleotides, the CDR3 is TGTGCCAGCAGTTTCCGACAGTTAGGGGGCTACACCTTC. Its protein is CASSFRQLGGYTF.

The rearrangement joins TRBV2 to TRBJ1-5; D gene unclear. Per germline, CDR1 SNHLY and CDR2 FYNNEI. The CDR3 covers 14 residues. V was shortened by 8 bases and J by 6 bases, with 17 bases between the two germline ends. CDR3 nucleotides: TGTGCCAGCTGTTTGGAAACAAGAGGTCAGCCCCAGCATTTT. This gives the protein CASCLETRGQPQHF.

The chain has TRBV7-2 and TRBJ2-7, with 7 bases matching TRBD1. The J segment lost 1 base and the V segment lost 4 bases, leaving 4 bases of the junction unmatched. Germline V CDR1 and CDR2: SGHTA, FQGNSA. The CDR3 runs 14 residues. CDR3 amino acids: CASSSTGLSYEQYF. DNA of the CDR3: TGTGCCAGCAGCTCGACAGGGCTATCCTACGAGCAGTACTTC.

The chain employs TRBV5-4 and TRBJ2-1; TRBD2 matches 8 bases. Germline CDR1 and CDR2: SGHNT and YYREEE (reference sequence). V trimming: 2 bases; J trimming: 7 bases; junction bases outside the gene matches: 2. The CDR3 length is 13 residues. CDR3 loop: CASSFSGMNEQFF. The CDR3 region has the DNA TGTGCCAGCAGCTTTAGCGGGATGAATGAGCAGTTCTTC. The whole variable domain, filled in from reference TRBV5-4 and TRBJ2-1, reads ETGVTQSPTHLIKTRGQQVTLRCSSQSGHNTVSWYQQALGQGPQFIFQYYREEENGRGNFPPRFSGLQFPNYSSELNVNALELDDSALYLCASSFSGMNEQFFGPGTRLTVL.

The chain recombines TRBV28 with TRBJ1-6; D is unclear. V lost 6 bases, J lost 8 bases, and 17 bases lay in between. The germline V gene has CDR1 MDHEN and CDR2 SYDVKM. CDR3 length: 15 amino acids. The CDR3 protein is CASRPKRGSYSPLHF. The CDR3 nucleotides read TGTGCCAGCAGGCCTAAGCGGGGTTCATATTCACCCCTCCACTTT.

This clone was picked up one time. The rearrangement links TRBV18 to TRBJ1-2; perhaps TRBD1 as D (6 bases). CDR1 KGHSH and CDR2 LQKENI come from the germline V gene. V lost 2 bases and J lost 8, with 12 bases in between. The length of the CDR3 is 13 residues. The CDR3 DNA follows: TGTGCCAGCTCACCAGGACAGCTCTTAGGCTACACCTTC. Translated: CASSPGQLLGYTF.